The 17 T cell receptor beta chains below come from one sample, sequenced in a study of CXCR3-negative and CXCR3-positive naive CD8 T cells (dated by TCRdb to the late 2010s). Overall results and qualifications from the work: TRB CDR3s from CXCR3-positive naive cells showed higher hydrophobicity (lower Kidera factor 4), lower energy, and higher strength and volume indices than CXCR3-negative naive cells.

These receptors have no known antigen. Sequenced on a NextSeq 550. The Human TCR Profiling Kit (MiLaboratory) was used to make UMI-labeled 5' RACE TRB cDNA libraries. TCRdb reprocessed the sequencing reads and holds a single record per CDR3 protein sequence, with no DNA. The sample table gives about 89,000 distinct CDR3 sequences. Roughly 1.1% of the sample is in the top ten clones. The sample comprised naive CXCR3+ CD8+ T cells from blood. The intended sense of this specimen's cell subset or site label: CD45RO-CCR7+CD27+CD95- naive CD8+ T cells expressing CXCR3 (TNR3+). The receptors shown here come from a human donor in good health. Some clones in this sample may be carry-over from other donors' samples.

The genes are TRBV7-6 and TRBJ1-4; lacking DNA, the TRBD1 call made by TCRdb goes unchecked. Germline lookup yields CDR1 SGHVS and CDR2 FNYEAQ. The CDR3 runs to 15 residues. The CDR3 sequence is CASSPTGGADEKLFF.

This chain connects TRBV12-3 or TRBV12-4 to TRBJ2-1; TCRdb gives TRBD1 as the D gene, but with no DNA this cannot be confirmed. The CDR3 has 16 amino acids. The CDR3 sequence: CASSPSSGRGYNEQFF.

V gene TRBV27 combines with J gene TRBJ2-2; TCRdb indicates TRBD2, and absent DNA this call remains unverified. The CDR3 has 17 amino acids. The germline gives CDR1 MNHEY, CDR2 SMNVEV (reference sequence). The CDR3 sequence: CASSLTAGGLHTGELFF.

The chain links TRBV6-5 to TRBJ2-1. The CDR3 spans 11 residues. Germline V gives CDR1 MNHEY, CDR2 SVGAGI. CDR3 sequence: CASSQIGEQFF.

This rearrangement joins TRBV7-3 to TRBJ2-1; as DNA is missing, the TRBD1 call by TCRdb cannot be tested. This CDR3 has 20 residues. Per the germline V gene, CDR1 is SGHTA and CDR2 is FQGTGA. The CDR3 loop reads CASRPVVQARTGTTYNEQFF. The variable domain in full, completed from reference TRBV7-3 and TRBJ2-1, reads GAGVSQTPSNKVTEKGKYVELRCDPISGHTALYWYRQSLGQGPEFLIYFQGTGAADDSGLPNDRFFAVRPEGSVSTLKIQRTERGDSAVYLCASRPVVQARTGTTYNEQFFGPGTRLTVL.

The chain employs TRBV12-3 or TRBV12-4 and TRBJ2-3. This CDR3 comprises 15 residues. The CDR3 sequence is CASTDGSRDTDTQYF.

V gene TRBV6-5 combines with J gene TRBJ1-4; absent DNA, TCRdb's TRBD1 call cannot be checked. The CDR3 loop spans 12 amino acids. The germline V gene encodes CDR1 MNHEY and CDR2 SVGAGI. The CDR3 loop reads CASKQGGEKLFF.

The chain has TRBV12-3 or TRBV12-4 and TRBJ1-2. CDR3 size: 14 residues. Here the CDR3 reads CASSLWGLYYGYTF.

The chain carries TRBV7-9 and TRBJ2-7. There are 13 residues in the CDR3. The germline V gene encodes CDR1 SEHNR and CDR2 FQNEAQ (reference sequence). CDR3 loop: CASSGLLIYEQYF. Filled out from reference TRBV7-9 and TRBJ2-7, the complete variable domain reads DTGVSQNPRHKITKRGQNVTFRCDPISEHNRLYWYRQTLGQGPEFLTYFQNEAQLEKSRLLSDRFSAERPKGSFSTLEIQRTEQGDSAMYLCASSGLLIYEQYFGPGTRLTVT.

The CDR3 reads CASSLGYPPQETQYF. The chain combines TRBV7-2 with TRBJ2-5. CDR1 is SGHTA, CDR2 FQGNSA, per germline. The CDR3 consists of 15 residues.

The chain combines TRBV29-1 with TRBJ1-1; the TCRdb D gene call, TRBD1, has no DNA to confirm it. The CDR3 covers 13 residues. CDR1 and CDR2 (germline): SQVTM, ANQGSEA. This CDR3 is CSVPRGENTEAFF.

The rearrangement uses TRBV7-2 and TRBJ2-3; TCRdb reports TRBD1, a call that lacks DNA to check it against. Germline V gene data show CDR1 as SGHTA and CDR2 as FQGNSA. There are 16 residues in the CDR3. CDR3 protein: CASSLAGFEAPDTQYF.

The chain has TRBV11-2 and TRBJ1-1. In germline, CDR1 is SGHAT, CDR2 FQNNGV. The CDR3 runs to 14 residues. CDR3 protein: CASSSGPLGTEAFF.

The rearrangement links TRBV4-2 to TRBJ2-5; the D call of TRBD2 rests on TCRdb alone, since no DNA is present to check it. Germline CDR1 and CDR2: LGHNA and YNFKEQ. The CDR3 has 16 amino acids. This CDR3 reads CASSKRPIAEGETQYF.

The chain links TRBV14 to TRBJ1-3. Germline assignment: CDR1 SGHDN and CDR2 FVKESK. The CDR3 runs 14 residues. The CDR3 region is CASSLTQRGNTIYF. The entire variable domain, with the rest obtained from reference TRBV14 and TRBJ1-3, is as follows: EAGVTQFPSHSVIEKGQTVTLRCDPISGHDNLYWYRRVMGKEIKFLLHFVKESKQDESGMPNNRFLAERTGGTYSTLKVQPAELEDSGVYFCASSLTQRGNTIYFGEGSWLTVV.

The chain joins TRBV3-1 to TRBJ1-1. The CDR3 runs to 12 residues. Germline CDR1 reads LGHDT; CDR2 reads YNNKEL (reference sequence). This CDR3 is CASTGGRLGAFF. The full variable domain, its missing parts supplied by reference TRBV3-1 and TRBJ1-1, is DTAVSQTPKYLVTQMGNDKSIKCEQNLGHDTMYWYKQDSKKFLKIMFSYNNKELIINETVPNRFSPKSPDKAHLNLHINSLELGDSAVYFCASTGGRLGAFFGQGTRLTVV.

This rearrangement joins TRBV27 to TRBJ1-1. Germline assignment: CDR1 MNHEY and CDR2 SMNVEV (reference sequence). The length of the CDR3 is 15 residues. The CDR3 loop is CASSLEGNMNTEAFF.